The 31 T cell receptor beta chains given below trace back to one sample, sequenced in a study of T cells in Graves' hyperthyroidism and ophthalmopathy. It was RNA transcripts that yielded the amplified TCR beta CDR3 regions. A first-round RT-PCR of the TCR CDR3 used the HTBI primer set. TCRdb processed the multiplex PCR reads anew with MiXCR; each CDR3 protein has one entry. The sample has 100,000 to 130,000 distinct CDR3 sequences; 15% to 20% are singletons. The sample taken for sequencing was blood. The source is a woman in her forties or fifties with Graves' hyperthyroidism.

The chain joins TRBV6-5 to TRBJ2-5, with 7 nucleotides matching TRBD1. CDR1 MNHEY and CDR2 SVGAGI come from the germline V gene. Trimming removed 1 base from V and 2 bases from J; junction bases left unmatched: 4. The CDR3 runs 15 residues. CDR3 bases: TGTGCCAGCAGTTACTTTGACAGGGCTCAAGAGACCCAGTACTTC. As protein: CASSYFDRAQETQYF.

Many counts were recorded for this clonotype. The V and J genes are TRBV27 and TRBJ1-4; unclear D gene. The V end was cut by 2 bases, the J end by 4 bases, with 8 bases between. This CDR3 comprises 14 residues. Germline CDR1 and CDR2: MNHEY and SMNVEV (reference sequence). In DNA form, the CDR3 reads TGTGCCAGCAGTTTAGGGCAGAATAATGAAAAACTGTTTTTT. Encoded protein: CASSLGQNNEKLFF.

The CDR3: CSARGGGSGGNEQFF. CDR3 in DNA: TGCAGTGCTAGGGGCGGGGGTAGCGGGGGAAATGAGCAGTTCTTC. V is TRBV20-1 and J is TRBJ2-1, with TRBD2 identical over 9 bases. This CDR3 has 15 residues. CDR1 DFQATT and CDR2 SNEGSKA come from the germline V gene (reference sequence). Trimming cost V 3 bases and J 7 bases; bases outside gene matches: 10.

The chain recombines TRBV7-9 with TRBJ2-7, with 9 nucleotides matching TRBD1. In germline, CDR1 is SEHNR, CDR2 FQNEAQ (reference sequence). The CDR3 has 16 amino acids. With V trimmed by 6 bases and J by 4 bases, 13 bases remained unmatched. CDR3 sequence: CASRGTGNDPGYEQYF. CDR3 nucleotides: TGTGCCAGCAGGGGGACAGGGAATGATCCTGGTTACGAGCAGTACTTC.

This clonotype was found many times. The chain employs TRBV18 and TRBJ1-2, with D unclear. This CDR3 is built from 13 residues. Trimming shortened V by 3 bases and J by 8 bases, and 13 bases separated the two germline ends. Germline V CDR1 and CDR2: KGHSH, LQKENI. The CDR3 region has the DNA TGTGCCAGCTCACCCGGGGATTCTTGGGGCTACACCTTC. Encoded protein: CASSPGDSWGYTF.

This clonotype turned up a few times. The genes are TRBV9 and TRBJ2-7; D possibly uses TRBD1 or TRBD2 (5 bases each). V was cut by 2 bases and J by 4 bases, with 13 bases left in between. This CDR3 comprises 14 residues. The germline gives CDR1 SGDLS, CDR2 YYNGEE. CDR3 bases: TGTGCCAGCAGCGTCCGGGACGGCCAATACGAGCAGTACTTC. Its translation: CASSVRDGQYEQYF.

This clonotype has at least ten counts. The chain recombines TRBV7-6 with TRBJ2-3; D is unclear. The V and J ends lost 5 bases and 2 bases respectively, with 14 bases between them. This CDR3 contains 15 residues. The germline gives CDR1 SGHVS, CDR2 FNYEAQ. In DNA, the CDR3 is TGTGCCAGCAGCCCCCTCAGGCAAAACACAGATACGCAGTATTTT. This translates into CASSPLRQNTDTQYF.

In its sample, this clonotype was seen many times. The chain has TRBV28 and TRBJ1-5; weak D call: TRBD1 (5 bases). V dropped 7 bases and J dropped 1 base, with 14 bases sitting between them. The CDR3 loop spans 15 amino acids. Germline V gene data show CDR1 as MDHEN and CDR2 as SYDVKM. In DNA form, the CDR3 reads TGTGCCAGCAAACTGGGGCGCCGAAGCAATCAGCCCCAGCATTTT. It translates to CASKLGRRSNQPQHF.

This clonotype was detected many times. The chain couples TRBV11-2 to TRBJ2-7; 9 positions match TRBD2. In germline, CDR1 is SGHAT, CDR2 FQNNGV. Unmatched junction bases numbered 8, after V lost 1 base and J lost 7 bases. The CDR3 length is 15 residues. Written as DNA, the CDR3 is TGTGCCAGCAGCTTAGCTAGCGGGATTCCGAGGGAGCAGTACGTC. Protein sequence: CASSLASGIPREQYV.

This clonotype was observed many times. The genes are TRBV19 and TRBJ2-1, with D uncertain. In germline, CDR1 is LNHDA, CDR2 SQIVND (reference sequence). This CDR3 is 12 amino acids long. Trimming stripped 3 bases from V and 9 bases from J, with 9 bases between. Here the CDR3 DNA reads TGTGCCAGTAGTATGGGTCGGAGTGAGCAGTTCTTC. It encodes CASSMGRSEQFF.

There are many counts of this clonotype. The CDR3 here is CASSQEGFGGREQFF. CDR3 coding DNA: TGCGCCAGCAGCCAAGAAGGATTTGGGGGTCGTGAGCAGTTCTTC. The chain employs TRBV4-1 and TRBJ2-1; either TRBD1 or TRBD2 may fit D (5 bases each). The CDR3 totals 15 residues. Trimming shortened V by 0 bases and J by 9 bases, and 15 bases separated the two germline ends. Germline CDR1 is MGHRA and CDR2 is YSYEKL.

This clonotype was counted many times. V and J are TRBV11-2 and TRBJ2-3; 9 nucleotides align to TRBD2. The length of the CDR3 is 17 residues. The germline gives CDR1 SGHAT, CDR2 FQNNGV. V lost 4 bases, J lost 1 base, and 9 bases stayed unmatched. CDR3 in amino acids: CASSSLRAGGRTDTQYF. As DNA, the CDR3 is TGTGCCAGCAGCTCACTTCGAGCGGGAGGCCGCACAGATACGCAGTATTTT. The complete variable domain, with remaining parts taken from reference TRBV11-2 and TRBJ2-3, reads EAGVAQSPRYKIIEKRQSVAFWCNPISGHATLYWYQQILGQGPKLLIQFQNNGVVDDSQLPKDRFSAERLKGVDSTLKIQPAKLEDSAVYLCASSSLRAGGRTDTQYFGPGTRLTVL.

This clonotype was observed at least ten times. The chain uses TRBV6-5 and TRBJ1-4; unclear D gene. With 0 bases removed from V and 0 bases from J, the gap between germline ends came to 20 bases. The length of the CDR3 is 20 residues. Germline V gene sequence: CDR1 MNHEY, CDR2 SVGAGI. The CDR3 loop reads CASSYSRGISPFATNEKLFF. The CDR3 DNA is TGTGCCAGCAGTTACTCGAGAGGCATCAGCCCGTTTGCAACTAATGAAAAACTGTTTTTT.

This clonotype was counted many times. The chain links TRBV13 to TRBJ2-1; no definite D call. The CDR3 length is 13 residues. With 0 bases removed from V and 6 bases from J, the gap between germline ends came to 6 bases. The germline V gene encodes CDR1 PRHDT and CDR2 FYEKMQ (reference sequence). CDR3 sequence reads: CASSLGSANEQFF. The CDR3 DNA follows: TGTGCCAGCAGCTTAGGCTCCGCCAATGAGCAGTTCTTC.

This clonotype was seen ten or more times. V usage is TRBV28 and J usage is TRBJ1-4, with D perhaps matching TRBD1 (5 bases). CDR1 and CDR2 from the germline V gene are MDHEN and SYDVKM. V lost 4 bases and J lost 10, with 16 bases in between. This CDR3 contains 14 residues. The CDR3 nucleotides read TGTGCCAGCAGTTCGGGACCGAAGTATGGAAAACTGTTTTTT. It encodes CASSSGPKYGKLFF.

This clonotype was recorded many times. The CDR3 DNA reads TGTGCCAGCAGCTTTTGGGCGGGAGGGCCTGACTCCGAGCAGTACTTC. Translating gives CASSFWAGGPDSEQYF. V and J are TRBV7-9 and TRBJ2-7, with 9 bases aligning to TRBD2. The trim removed 3 bases at V and 6 bases at J, leaving 12 bases unmatched. The CDR3 spans 16 residues. Germline loops: CDR1 SEHNR, CDR2 FQNEAQ (reference sequence). The entire variable domain, with the rest obtained from reference TRBV7-9 and TRBJ2-7, is as follows: DTGVSQNPRHKITKRGQNVTFRCDPISEHNRLYWYRQTLGQGPEFLTYFQNEAQLEKSRLLSDRFSAERPKGSFSTLEIQRTEQGDSAMYLCASSFWAGGPDSEQYFGPGTRLTVT.

V gene TRBV10-3 combines with J gene TRBJ2-1; the D call may be TRBD1 or TRBD2 (5 bases each). CDR3 length equals 17 residues. V was pared by 2 bases and J by 7 bases, with 21 bases between. CDR1 is ENHRY, CDR2 SYGVKD, per germline. CDR3: CAISEQPGPAIWNEQFF. In DNA form, the CDR3 reads TGTGCCATCAGTGAGCAACCGGGACCGGCGATTTGGAATGAGCAGTTCTTC.

This clonotype was seen ten or more times. J is TRBJ1-2 and V is TRBV20-1; 9 bases align to TRBD1. CDR3 length: 15 residues. J gave up 8 bases and V 6 bases, and 16 bases lay outside the gene matches. CDR1 DFQATT and CDR2 SNEGSKA come from the germline V gene (reference sequence). For the CDR3, the DNA is TGCAGTGCAGAACTGACCGGGACAGGGTCTGTAGGCTACACCTTC. Protein sequence: CSAELTGTGSVGYTF.

At least ten counts were recorded for this clonotype. The rearrangement joins TRBV6-1 to TRBJ1-5, with TRBD1 identical over 7 bases. Germline CDR1 reads MNHNS; CDR2 reads SASEGT. V lost 7 bases, J lost 6 bases, and 12 bases stayed unmatched. The CDR3 sequence is 15 residues long. CDR3 coding DNA: TGTGCCAGCACCACATACGACAGGGAAGGTCAGCCCCAGCATTTT. It specifies CASTTYDREGQPQHF.

This clonotype has at least ten counts. The chain is built from TRBV5-1 and TRBJ2-2; D not resolved. The CDR3 length is 13 residues. In germline, CDR1 is SGHRS, CDR2 YFSETQ. V lost 2 bases and J lost 5, with 7 bases in between. This CDR3 reads CASSFTLTGELFF. The CDR3 bases are TGCGCCAGCAGCTTTACTTTGACCGGGGAGCTGTTTTTT. The whole variable domain, filled in from reference TRBV5-1 and TRBJ2-2, reads KAGVTQTPRYLIKTRGQQVTLSCSPISGHRSVSWYQQTPGQGLQFLFEYFSETQRNKGNFPGRFSGRQFSNSRSEMNVSTLELGDSALYLCASSFTLTGELFFGEGSRLTVL.

This clonotype occurred many times. This chain joins TRBV20-1 and TRBJ2-4, with D possibly matching TRBD2 (5 bases). Trimming removed 0 bases from V and 3 bases from J, with 15 bases in between. The CDR3 length is 16 residues. Germline CDR1 is DFQATT and CDR2 is SNEGSKA (reference sequence). The CDR3 coding sequence is TGCAGTGCTAGAGATTTTCGGGATAGGAGCAAAAACATTCAGTACTTC. It specifies CSARDFRDRSKNIQYF.

This clonotype came up many times. This chain connects TRBV3-1 to TRBJ2-2; no definite D call. Deletions cut 4 bases from V and 2 bases from J, with 8 bases between. Germline lookup yields CDR1 LGHDT and CDR2 YNNKEL (reference sequence). The CDR3 is made up of 14 amino acids. The CDR3 protein is CASSRFGNTGELFF. CDR3 in DNA: TGTGCCAGCAGCCGGTTCGGCAACACCGGGGAGCTGTTTTTT.

This clonotype was found once. The chain carries TRBV28 and TRBJ2-5, with TRBD2 identical over 13 bases. CDR1 is MDHEN and CDR2 is SYDVKM in the germline V gene. The CDR3 consists of 17 residues. V dropped 4 bases and J dropped 2; count of bases not matched to a gene: 7. The CDR3 coding sequence is TGTGCCAGCAGTTGGGTGGGACTAGCGGGATTACAAGAGACCCAGTACTTC. Protein sequence: CASSWVGLAGLQETQYF.

The CDR3 DNA is TGTGCCAGCAGCAGACAGGGCTCCTACGAGCAGTACTTC. Its protein is CASSRQGSYEQYF. The chain carries TRBV5-4 and TRBJ2-7; 7 positions agree with TRBD1. Germline CDR1 SGHNT, CDR2 YYREEE (reference sequence). Trimming at V came to 4 bases and at J to 0 bases, leaving 1 base not matched to a gene. The CDR3 loop spans 13 amino acids.

This clonotype was observed at least ten times. The V and J genes are TRBV5-1 and TRBJ1-2; no firm D call. V gave up 6 bases and J gave up 7 bases, with 25 bases separating them. CDR3 length equals 16 residues. Germline V gene data show CDR1 as SGHRS and CDR2 as YFSETQ. The DNA of the CDR3 is TGCGCCAGCACCCCAGTGGCCGGCCCGGCTCTCCCTGGCTACACCTTC. It is translated as CASTPVAGPALPGYTF.

This clonotype occurred a few times. The V call is TRBV11-1, the J call TRBJ2-5; a possible D gene is TRBD1 (5 bases). Germline V lookup: CDR1 SGHAT, CDR2 FQDESV (reference sequence). The V end was cut by 3 bases, the J end by 5 bases, with 16 bases between. The CDR3 runs 15 residues. The CDR3 spells CASSLSSDSGETQYF. CDR3 DNA sequence: TGTGCCAGCAGCTTGTCCAGCGACAGTGGGGAGACCCAGTACTTC.

This clonotype was counted ten times or more. The V and J genes are TRBV20-1 and TRBJ2-5; the D gene could be TRBD1 or TRBD2 (5 bases each). The V end was cut by 3 bases, the J end by 0 bases, with 17 bases between. The germline V gene has CDR1 DFQATT and CDR2 SNEGSKA (reference sequence). The CDR3 has 16 residues. The CDR3 DNA is TGCAGTGCTAGGCCGGCCGGGGCGGGTTACCAAGAGACCCAGTACTTC. Residues: CSARPAGAGYQETQYF.

V gene TRBV11-2 combines with J gene TRBJ2-5; 10 nucleotides line up with TRBD1. The CDR3 sequence is 14 residues long. J lost 4 bases, V lost 5 bases, and 4 bases had no gene match. Germline V gene lookup returns CDR1 SGHAT and CDR2 FQNNGV. The CDR3, as DNA: TGTGCCAGCAGCCCGTGGGACAGGGGAGAGACCCAGTACTTC. Translating it yields CASSPWDRGETQYF.

This clonotype was counted at least ten times. This chain joins TRBV2 and TRBJ2-1, with TRBD2 matching 9 bases. This CDR3 is built from 15 residues. V was pared by 10 bases and J by 7 bases, with 14 bases of the junction left unmatched. CDR1 and CDR2 (germline): SNHLY, FYNNEI. CDR3 sequence reads: CANKPSAGGLNEQFF. CDR3 sequence (DNA): TGTGCCAACAAACCCTCAGCGGGAGGTCTGAATGAGCAGTTCTTC.

This clonotype was seen only a few times. As DNA, the CDR3 is TGTGCCAGCAGTTCCTTTGTTAACGGAGGGGAGCAGTTCTTC. It encodes CASSSFVNGGEQFF. J is TRBJ2-1 and V is TRBV6-2 or TRBV6-3; a weak D match, TRBD2 (6 bases). The V end lost 4 bases, the J end lost 10 bases, and 17 bases lay between the germline ends. Germline V gene lookup returns CDR1 MNHEY and CDR2 SVGEGT. The CDR3 is 14 residues long.

This clonotype has a handful of counts. The chain is built from TRBV25-1 and TRBJ2-7; D possibly corresponds to TRBD1 (6 bases). This CDR3 has 10 amino acids. Germline CDR1 is MGHDK and CDR2 is SYGVNS. Trimming stripped 6 bases from V and 7 bases from J, with 7 bases between. The DNA of the CDR3 is TGTGCCAGCAGAAGGGGGGAGCAGTACTTC. Its protein product is CASRRGEQYF.